This passage covers 30 T cell receptor beta chains from one sample sequenced in a study of blood T cell repertoires in COVID-19. Data came from immunoSEQ multiplex PCR; TCRdb stores just in-frame clones and leaves some out. The sample shows a few hundred thousand clones, 80% to 90% of them seen only once. The sequenced sample was peripheral blood. These receptors were collected from a woman aged 70 to 79 with COVID-19, enrolled during active disease.

CDR3: CASGGLAGPYEQYF. For the CDR3, the DNA is TGTGCCAGCGGCGGACTAGCGGGGCCCTACGAGCAGTACTTC. The J gene is TRBJ2-7, the V gene TRBV2; 12 bases fit TRBD2. CDR1 and CDR2 from the germline V gene are SNHLY and FYNNEI. J lost 2 bases, V lost 8 bases, and 4 bases had no gene match. The length of the CDR3 is 14 residues.

The rearrangement links TRBV5-1 to TRBJ2-5, with TRBD2 as a possible D gene (6 bases). Germline CDR1 reads SGHRS; CDR2 reads YFSETQ. The CDR3 is made up of 16 amino acids. Trimming stripped 1 base from V and 5 bases from J, with 18 bases between. CDR3 loop: CASSLYIGGGGETQYF. CDR3 coding DNA: TGCGCCAGCAGCTTGTACATCGGGGGAGGTGGCGAGACCCAGTACTTC.

This clone was recorded a few times. This sample also contains other DNA sequences that code for the same CDR3. The chain employs TRBV7-2 and TRBJ1-1; maybe TRBD1 (5 bases). CDR3 length equals 13 residues. CDR1 and CDR2 (germline): SGHTA, FQGNSA. Trimming shortened V by 5 bases and J by 2 bases, and 9 bases separated the two germline ends. The CDR3, as DNA: TGTGCCAGCAGCCTCGACAGAAACACTGAAGCTTTCTTT. It yields the protein CASSLDRNTEAFF.

The chain combines TRBV5-6 with TRBJ1-1; D unresolved. V shed 3 bases and J shed 0 bases, with 15 bases lying between them. The CDR3 consists of 16 residues. CDR1 and CDR2 (germline): SGHDT, YYEEEE. The CDR3 sequence: CASSYRREALNTEAFF. CDR3 DNA: TGTGCCAGCAGCTATAGGCGCGAGGCTCTGAACACTGAAGCTTTCTTT.

V is TRBV7-9 and J is TRBJ1-2, with D possibly being TRBD1 (6 bases). Germline V CDR1 and CDR2: SEHNR, FQNEAQ (reference sequence). The CDR3 loop spans 15 amino acids. V was clipped by 0 bases and J by 4 bases, with 12 bases between them. This chain's CDR3 is CASSLAHRASYGYTF. As DNA, the CDR3 is TGTGCCAGCAGCTTAGCGCACAGGGCGAGCTATGGCTACACCTTC.

The chain has TRBV24-1 and TRBJ2-7; 14 bases match TRBD2. This CDR3 contains 15 residues. Trimming cost V 9 bases and J 10 bases; bases outside gene matches: 13. In germline, CDR1 is KGHDR, CDR2 SFDVKD. The CDR3 nucleotides read TGTGCCACCGCGGGGCCCGGGACTAGCGGGGGTTTACAGTACTTC. This translates into CATAGPGTSGGLQYF.

The rearrangement uses TRBV2 and TRBJ2-1, with 9 bases that match TRBD2. Per the germline V gene, CDR1 is SNHLY and CDR2 is FYNNEI. The CDR3 spans 15 residues. V dropped 5 bases and J dropped 4; count of bases not matched to a gene: 6. CDR3 residues: CASSSSGGSYNEQFF. CDR3 in DNA: TGTGCCAGCAGTAGTAGCGGGGGTTCGTACAATGAGCAGTTCTTC.

This clone was counted a single time. The V call is TRBV5-8, the J call TRBJ1-1, with a weak D call TRBD1 (6 bases). V lost 0 bases, J lost 10 bases, and 16 bases lay in between. The CDR3 is made up of 14 amino acids. Germline V gene lookup returns CDR1 SGHTS and CDR2 YDEGEE. The CDR3 nucleotides read TGTGCCAGCAGCTTGGTATGGGTCGGGGGGGCAGCTTTCTTT. It specifies CASSLVWVGGAAFF.

This chain joins TRBV29-1 and TRBJ1-2; D may be TRBD1 (6 bases). The CDR3 has 17 amino acids. In germline, CDR1 is SQVTM, CDR2 ANQGSEA. Trimming stripped 0 bases from V and 0 bases from J, with 17 bases between. Here the CDR3 reads CSVEDPGAPEANYGYTF. CDR3 DNA: TGCAGCGTTGAAGATCCAGGGGCCCCGGAAGCTAACTATGGCTACACCTTC.

This chain joins TRBV27 and TRBJ2-7; 11 positions agree with TRBD2. Germline loops: CDR1 MNHEY, CDR2 SMNVEV (reference sequence). V dropped 2 bases and J dropped 2; count of bases not matched to a gene: 5. This CDR3 spans 16 amino acids. The CDR3: CASSLLAGGTPYEQYF. DNA of the CDR3: TGTGCCAGCAGTTTACTAGCGGGGGGTACCCCCTACGAGCAGTACTTC.

The rearrangement links TRBV29-1 to TRBJ1-2, with D possibly being TRBD1 (5 bases). The CDR3 has 14 amino acids. V lost 1 base and J lost 3, with 12 bases in between. Germline CDR1 reads SQVTM; CDR2 reads ANQGSEA. The CDR3 loop is CSVEGQGGYYGYTF. Here the CDR3 DNA reads TGCAGCGTTGAAGGGCAGGGAGGGTACTATGGCTACACCTTC.

The chain employs TRBV27 and TRBJ2-2; perhaps TRBD1 as D (6 bases). This CDR3 is 16 amino acids long. Germline values: CDR1 MNHEY, CDR2 SMNVEV (reference sequence). Trimming took 6 bases from V and 6 from J, leaving 20 bases between them. CDR3 residues: CASSGTPRGNSGELFF. In nucleotides, the CDR3 is TGTGCCAGCAGCGGGACGCCTAGGGGGAATTCCGGGGAGCTGTTTTTT.

The chain uses TRBV5-6 and TRBJ2-5; 8 bases line up with TRBD1. Germline CDR1 SGHDT, CDR2 YYEEEE. V trimming: 4 bases; J trimming: 5 bases; junction bases outside the gene matches: 13. This CDR3 comprises 16 residues. The CDR3 DNA follows: TGTGCCAGCAGCCTACAGGGGGGCCTTCTAAGGGAGACCCAGTACTTC. Its translation: CASSLQGGLLRETQYF.

This clone was counted a single time. The chain carries TRBV2 and TRBJ2-7, with TRBD2 matching over 10 bases. J lost 2 bases, V lost 8 bases, and 6 bases had no gene match. The CDR3 consists of 14 residues. Germline CDR1 SNHLY, CDR2 FYNNEI. The CDR3 bases are TGTGCCAGCCATATAGCGGGGGGACCCTACGAGCAGTACTTC. Its translation: CASHIAGGPYEQYF. Using reference TRBV2 and TRBJ2-7 for the parts outside the CDR3, the full variable domain is EPEVTQTPSHQVTQMGQEVILRCVPISNHLYFYWYRQILGQKVEFLVSFYNNEISEKSEIFDDQFSVERPDGSNFTLKIRSTKLEDSAMYFCASHIAGGPYEQYFGPGTRLTVT.

The chain combines TRBV4-2 with TRBJ2-1; D may be TRBD2 (6 bases). V was trimmed by 2 bases and J by 8 bases, leaving 19 bases between them. Germline lookup yields CDR1 LGHNA and CDR2 YNFKEQ. The CDR3 runs 16 residues. This CDR3 reads CASSQKPPGDGDEQFF. The CDR3 nucleotides are TGTGCCAGCAGCCAAAAACCTCCGGGGGACGGCGATGAGCAGTTCTTC.

This clone occurred once. The chain carries TRBV18 and TRBJ2-5; D remains unclear. Germline CDR1 reads KGHSH; CDR2 reads LQKENI. Trimming removed 3 bases from V and 4 bases from J, with 6 bases in between. The CDR3 spans 12 residues. The CDR3 DNA is TGTGCCAGCTCACCGGGCGTAGAGACCCAGTACTTC. Translating gives CASSPGVETQYF.

This clone has just a few counts. The chain employs TRBV18 and TRBJ1-2; 7 bases fit TRBD1. This CDR3 has 13 residues. With V trimmed by 2 bases and J by 8 bases, 5 bases remained unmatched. Per germline, CDR1 KGHSH and CDR2 LQKENI. In nucleotides, the CDR3 is TGTGCCAGCTCACCAAGGGACAGTAGGGGCTACACCTTC. As protein: CASSPRDSRGYTF.

This clone was seen a single time. The rearrangement uses TRBV13 and TRBJ1-1; the match to TRBD1 covers 8 bases. This CDR3 has 16 amino acids. The germline V gene encodes CDR1 PRHDT and CDR2 FYEKMQ (reference sequence). J was trimmed by 6 bases and V by 5 bases; bases with no gene match: 14. CDR3 sequence reads: CASSNRDRSPRAEAFF. The CDR3, as DNA: TGTGCCAGCAGCAACCGGGACAGGAGTCCTCGGGCTGAAGCTTTCTTT.

The V call is TRBV6-4, the J call TRBJ1-1; D is ambiguous. The CDR3 length is 14 residues. With 11 bases removed from V and 1 base from J, the gap between germline ends came to 17 bases. Germline-derived CDR1 and CDR2 are MRHNA and SNTAGT. The CDR3 DNA is TGTGCCCCCCGGGAGGGCTGGGAGAACACTGAAGCTTTCTTT. This gives the protein CAPREGWENTEAFF.

The chain employs TRBV13 and TRBJ2-5; 13 nucleotides match TRBD2. Per germline, CDR1 PRHDT and CDR2 FYEKMQ (reference sequence). The CDR3 extends over 17 amino acids. V was pared by 5 bases and J by 2 bases, with 8 bases of the junction left unmatched. DNA of the CDR3: TGTGCCAGCAGCCCCGGGACTAGCGGGGAGATACAAGAGACCCAGTACTTC. This codes for CASSPGTSGEIQETQYF.

The J gene is TRBJ1-5, the V gene TRBV5-6; weak D call: TRBD1 (5 bases). Looked up from germline, CDR1 is SGHDT and CDR2 is YYEEEE. Trimming shortened V by 2 bases and J by 0 bases, and 12 bases separated the two germline ends. This CDR3 has 16 residues. The CDR3 DNA sequence: TGTGCCAGCAGCTTAGGCCAGGGATATAGCAATCAGCCCCAGCATTTT. This codes for CASSLGQGYSNQPQHF.

In its sample, this clone was seen once. The CDR3 reads CASSRRGTNEKLFF. The CDR3 region has the DNA TGTGCCAGCAGCCGCCGGGGGACTAATGAAAAACTGTTTTTT. The rearrangement links TRBV5-6 to TRBJ1-4; weak D call: TRBD1 (5 bases). The CDR3 runs to 14 residues. V was clipped by 4 bases and J by 2 bases, with 9 bases between them. Germline V gene data show CDR1 as SGHDT and CDR2 as YYEEEE. Complete variable domain (other parts from reference TRBV5-6 and TRBJ1-4): DAGVTQSPTHLIKTRGQQVTLRCSPKSGHDTVSWYQQALGQGPQFIFQYYEEEERQRGNFPDRFSGHQFPNYSSELNVNALLLGDSALYLCASSRRGTNEKLFFGSGTQLSVL.

The rearrangement uses TRBV30 and TRBJ2-7, with 8 positions matching TRBD1. Germline trimming cut 6 bases from V and 0 bases from J; bases unmatched to any gene: 7. The germline gives CDR1 GTSNPN, CDR2 SVGIG (reference sequence). The CDR3 totals 14 residues. The CDR3 region has the DNA TGTGCCTGCTACCCGGGACAGGACTCCTACGAGCAGTACTTC. This gives the protein CACYPGQDSYEQYF. Full variable domain (outside the CDR3, taken from reference TRBV30 and TRBJ2-7): SQTIHQWPATLVQPVGSPLSLECTVEGTSNPNLYWYRQAAGRGLQLLFYSVGIGQISSEVPQNLSASRPQDRQFILSSKKLLLSDSGFYLCACYPGQDSYEQYFGPGTRLTVT.

In its sample, this clone was seen once. The chain joins TRBV24-1 to TRBJ2-1; 7 nucleotides agree with TRBD2. Germline V gene data show CDR1 as KGHDR and CDR2 as SFDVKD. This CDR3 contains 16 residues. The trim removed 4 bases at V and 1 base at J, leaving 6 bases unmatched. CDR3 in DNA: TGTGCCACCAGTGACTCCGAAGCGGGATCCTACAATGAGCAGTTCTTC. Its protein product is CATSDSEAGSYNEQFF.

The V call is TRBV19, the J call TRBJ1-4; 8 bases fit TRBD1. In germline, CDR1 is LNHDA, CDR2 SQIVND (reference sequence). The CDR3 has 14 amino acids. Trimming at V came to 4 bases and at J to 8 bases, leaving 6 bases not matched to a gene. DNA for the CDR3: TGTGCCAGTAGTACGGACAGGGCCGCCGAAAAACTGTTTTTT. Translation: CASSTDRAAEKLFF.

This clone was picked up a small number of times. At one of its ends the junction is not consistent with the germline gene, which may arise from a read error. The chain employs TRBV24-1 and TRBJ2-3; 9 positions match TRBD2. Germline lookup yields CDR1 KGHDR and CDR2 SFDVKD. The length of the CDR3 is 15 residues. The CDR3 DNA reads TGTGCCACCAGTGAAACCGGGACTAGCATAGATACGCAGTATTTT. Residues: CATSETGTSIDTQYF.

The V call is TRBV28, the J call TRBJ1-5; D gene uncertain. There are 13 residues in the CDR3. Trimming shortened V by 3 bases and J by 7 bases, and 10 bases separated the two germline ends. Per germline, CDR1 MDHEN and CDR2 SYDVKM. This chain's CDR3 is CASSFTRRQPQHF. The CDR3 nucleotides read TGTGCCAGCAGTTTTACACGGAGGCAGCCCCAGCATTTT.

Of note for this clone: Other DNA sequences of this sample code for an identical CDR3. The chain has TRBV30 and TRBJ2-7; the D gene is possibly TRBD2 (6 bases). With 0 bases removed from V and 3 bases from J, the gap between germline ends came to 12 bases. Germline CDR1 reads GTSNPN; CDR2 reads SVGIG (reference sequence). The CDR3 is 14 residues long. CDR3 sequence reads: CAWSVGGVGYEQYF. CDR3 bases: TGTGCCTGGAGTGTCGGAGGGGTGGGCTACGAGCAGTACTTC.

In this sample, this clone turned up a few times. The CDR3 loop reads CASGETGAGNTIYF. Written as DNA, the CDR3 is TGTGCTAGTGGTGAGACAGGGGCTGGAAACACCATATATTTT. The rearrangement uses TRBV12-5 and TRBJ1-3; 8 bases map to TRBD1. V lost 5 bases to trimming and J lost 2 bases; unmatched junction nucleotides: 2. CDR1 is LGHNT and CDR2 is FRNRAP in the germline V gene. The CDR3 length is 14 residues.

The chain uses TRBV28 and TRBJ2-7, with 7 bases that match TRBD1. The ends lost 7 bases at V and 4 bases at J; junction bases unmatched: 10. Germline assignment: CDR1 MDHEN and CDR2 SYDVKM. The CDR3 runs 14 residues. This CDR3 reads CASNQPGQTYEQYF. CDR3 DNA sequence: TGTGCCAGCAACCAGCCGGGACAGACTTACGAGCAGTACTTC.